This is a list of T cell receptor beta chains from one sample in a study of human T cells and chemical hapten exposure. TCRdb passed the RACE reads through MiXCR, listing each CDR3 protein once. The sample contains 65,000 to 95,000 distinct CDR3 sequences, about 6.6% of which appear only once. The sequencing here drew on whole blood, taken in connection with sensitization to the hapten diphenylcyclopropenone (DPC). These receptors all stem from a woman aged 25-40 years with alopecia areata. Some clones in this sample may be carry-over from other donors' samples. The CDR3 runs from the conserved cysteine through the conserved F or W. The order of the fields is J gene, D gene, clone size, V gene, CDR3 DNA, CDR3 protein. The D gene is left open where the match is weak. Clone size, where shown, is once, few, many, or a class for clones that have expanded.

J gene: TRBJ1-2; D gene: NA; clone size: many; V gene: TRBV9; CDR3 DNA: TGTGCCAGCAGCGTATCAGGACCGGGGGATGGCTACACCTTC; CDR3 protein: CASSVSGPGDGYTF
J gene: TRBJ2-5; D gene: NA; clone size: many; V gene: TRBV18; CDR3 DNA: TGTGCCAGCTCACCACTGGACAGTCTTTCCCAAGAGACCCAGTACTTC; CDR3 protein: CASSPLDSLSQETQYF
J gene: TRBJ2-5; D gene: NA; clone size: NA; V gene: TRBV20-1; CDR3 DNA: TGCAGTGCTAGGCGGGTGGACGGGGGCCAAGAGACCCAGTACTTC; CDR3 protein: CSARRVDGGQETQYF
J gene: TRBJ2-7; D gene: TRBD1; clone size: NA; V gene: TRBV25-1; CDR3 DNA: TGTGCCAGCAGTGAATCCGGACAGGTCCTCTACGAGCAGTACTTC; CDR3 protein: CASSESGQVLYEQYF
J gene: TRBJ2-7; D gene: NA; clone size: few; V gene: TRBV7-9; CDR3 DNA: TGTGCCAGCAGCTTCGGGGACGAGCAGTACTTC; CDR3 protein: CASSFGDEQYF
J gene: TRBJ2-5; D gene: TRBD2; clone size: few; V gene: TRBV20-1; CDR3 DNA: TGCAGTGCGGGGGTGGCTAGCGGGGGGGCAAGGGAGACCCAGTACTTC; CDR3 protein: CSAGVASGGARETQYF
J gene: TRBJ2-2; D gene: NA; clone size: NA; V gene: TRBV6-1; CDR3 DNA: TGTGCCAGCAGTGAAATAGGCAGGGCCGGGGAGCTGTTTTTT; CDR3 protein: CASSEIGRAGELFF
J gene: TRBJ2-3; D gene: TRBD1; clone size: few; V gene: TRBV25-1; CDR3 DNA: TGTGCCACTTCCGGGACAGGGGACACAGATACGCAGTATTTT; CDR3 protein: CATSGTGDTDTQYF
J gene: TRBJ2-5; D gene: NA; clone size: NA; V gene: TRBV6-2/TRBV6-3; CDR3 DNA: TGTGCCAGCAGTCCCCCGGGACACGCAGAGACCCAGTACTTC; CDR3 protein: CASSPPGHAETQYF
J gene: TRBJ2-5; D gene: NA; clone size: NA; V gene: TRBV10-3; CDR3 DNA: TGTGCCACCGCGACTAGGGCCTCCGAGACCCAGTACTTC; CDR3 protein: CATATRASETQYF
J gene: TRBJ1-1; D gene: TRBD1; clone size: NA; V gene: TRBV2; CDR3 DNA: TGTGCCAGCAGTATAGACAGGGGAAACACTGAAGCTTTCTTT; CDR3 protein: CASSIDRGNTEAFF
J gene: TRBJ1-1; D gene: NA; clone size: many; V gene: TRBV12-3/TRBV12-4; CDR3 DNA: TGTGCCAGCACCGAACAGGGTGTAAACACTGAAGCTTTCTTT; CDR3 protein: CASTEQGVNTEAFF
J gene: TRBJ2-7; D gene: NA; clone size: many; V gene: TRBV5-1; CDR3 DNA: TGCGCCAGCAGCTTGGACAGCCTGAAAACCTACGAGCAGTACTTC; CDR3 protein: CASSLDSLKTYEQYF
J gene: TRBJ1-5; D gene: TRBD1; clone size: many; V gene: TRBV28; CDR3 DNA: TGTGCCAGCAGTTTATACCCGGACAGGGATACTCAGCCCCAGCATTTT; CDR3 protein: CASSLYPDRDTQPQHF
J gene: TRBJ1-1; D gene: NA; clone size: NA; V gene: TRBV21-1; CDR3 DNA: TGTGCCAGCAGCATAGGGGACACTGAAGCTTTCTTT; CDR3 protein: CASSIGDTEAFF
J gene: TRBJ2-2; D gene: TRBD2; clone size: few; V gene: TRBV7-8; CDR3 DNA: TGTGCCAGCAGCCGGATTAGCGGGGGGGCCTACACCGGGGAGCTGTTTTTT; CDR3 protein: CASSRISGGAYTGELFF
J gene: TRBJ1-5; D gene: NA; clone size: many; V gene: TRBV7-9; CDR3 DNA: TGTGCCAGCAGCATATCCAATAGCAATCAGCCCCAGCATTTT; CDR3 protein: CASSISNSNQPQHF
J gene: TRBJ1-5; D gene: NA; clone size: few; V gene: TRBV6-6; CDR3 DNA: TGTGCCAGCAGTTACTCGGGCGGTGATAGCAATCAGCCCCAGCATTTT; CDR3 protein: CASSYSGGDSNQPQHF
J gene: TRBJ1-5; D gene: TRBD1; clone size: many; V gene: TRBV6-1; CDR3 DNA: TGTGCGGGACAGACGGATCAGCCCCAGCATTTT; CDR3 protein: CAGQTDQPQHF
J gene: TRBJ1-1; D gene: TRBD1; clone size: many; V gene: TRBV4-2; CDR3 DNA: TGTGCCAGCAGCCAAGCCAGGGGGAGCATTGAAGCTTTCTTT; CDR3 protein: CASSQARGSIEAFF
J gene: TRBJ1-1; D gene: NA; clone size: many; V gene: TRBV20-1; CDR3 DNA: TGCAGTGCTAGATACCTCCGCGGGGGCACTGAAGCTTTCTTT; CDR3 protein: CSARYLRGGTEAFF
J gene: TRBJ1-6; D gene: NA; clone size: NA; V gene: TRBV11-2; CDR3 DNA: TGTGCCAGCAGCCTGAGGGGGGCACTACCTAATTCACCCCTCCACTTT; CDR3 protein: CASSLRGALPNSPLHF
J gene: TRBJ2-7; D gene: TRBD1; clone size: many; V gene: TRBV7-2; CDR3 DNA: TGTGCCAGCAGCTCGGCCGGGACAGGAGTTCACGAGCAGTACTTC; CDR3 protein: CASSSAGTGVHEQYF
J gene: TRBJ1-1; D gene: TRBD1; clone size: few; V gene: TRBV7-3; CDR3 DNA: TGTGCCAGCAGCACCGGACAGGGAGGCACTGAAGCTTTCTTT; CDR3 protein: CASSTGQGGTEAFF
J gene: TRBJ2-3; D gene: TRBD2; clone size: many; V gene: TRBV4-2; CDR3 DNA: TGTGCCAGCAGCCAAGTCGAGTTGCGGGGGGGCCTTAATACGCAGTATTTT; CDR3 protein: CASSQVELRGGLNTQYF
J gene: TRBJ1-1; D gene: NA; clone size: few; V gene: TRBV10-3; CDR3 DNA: TGTGCCATCAGTGAGTCTGCCGGGAACACTGAAGCTTTCTTT; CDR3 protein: CAISESAGNTEAFF
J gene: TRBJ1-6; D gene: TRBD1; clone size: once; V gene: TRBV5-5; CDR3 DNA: TGTGTCAGCAGCTTGGAGGGACAGGGCAATTCACCCCTCCACTTT; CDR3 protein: CVSSLEGQGNSPLHF
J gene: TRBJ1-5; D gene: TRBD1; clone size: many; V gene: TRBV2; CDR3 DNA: TGTGCCAGCAGCTCGGACAGGCCTAGCAATCAGCCCCAGCATTTT; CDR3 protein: CASSSDRPSNQPQHF
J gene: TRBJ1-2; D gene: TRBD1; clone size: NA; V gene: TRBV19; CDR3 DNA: TGTGCCAGTAGTAGTCGGGACAGGAATGGCTACACCTTC; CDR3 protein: CASSSRDRNGYTF
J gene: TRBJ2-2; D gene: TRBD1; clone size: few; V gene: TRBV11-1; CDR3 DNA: TGTGCCAGCAGCTTAGGGGGACAGTCGAACACCGGGGAGCTGTTTTTT; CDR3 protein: CASSLGGQSNTGELFF
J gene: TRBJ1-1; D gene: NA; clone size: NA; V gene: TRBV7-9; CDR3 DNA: TGTGCCAGCAGCTCCGGACGGAATGAAGCAGAAGCTTTCTTT; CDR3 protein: CASSSGRNEAEAFF
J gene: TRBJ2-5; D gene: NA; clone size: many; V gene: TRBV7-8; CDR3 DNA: TGTGCCAGCAGCTTAGCCGCTTCCGATAGGACCCAGTACTTC; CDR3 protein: CASSLAASDRTQYF
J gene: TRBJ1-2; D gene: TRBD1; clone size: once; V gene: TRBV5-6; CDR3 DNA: TGTGCCAGCAGCTTGGGACAGGGGCTTGGCGACACCTTC; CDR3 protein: CASSLGQGLGDTF
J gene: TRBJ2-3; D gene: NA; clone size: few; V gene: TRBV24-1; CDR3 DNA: TGTGCCACCAGTGACCGCCCTCGGACATTTGCTAGCACAGATACGCAGTATTTT; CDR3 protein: CATSDRPRTFASTDTQYF
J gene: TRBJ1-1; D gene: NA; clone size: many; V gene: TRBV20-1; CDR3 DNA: TGCAGTGCTAGATTGGGGCACGGGAACACTGAAGCTTTCTTT; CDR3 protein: CSARLGHGNTEAFF
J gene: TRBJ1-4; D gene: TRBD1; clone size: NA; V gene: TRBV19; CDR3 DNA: TGTGCCACCACCGGGACAGGCGGTGAAAAACTGTTTTTT; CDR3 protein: CATTGTGGEKLFF
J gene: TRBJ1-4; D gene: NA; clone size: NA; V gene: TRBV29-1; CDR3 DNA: TGCAGCCCGCCGGGCCTAGGGAGGGAAAAACTGTTTTTT; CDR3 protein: CSPPGLGREKLFF
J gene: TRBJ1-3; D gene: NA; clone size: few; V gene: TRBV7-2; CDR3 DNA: TGTGCCAGCAGCTTAAATGATAGTCTGGGAAACACCATATATTTT; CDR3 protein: CASSLNDSLGNTIYF
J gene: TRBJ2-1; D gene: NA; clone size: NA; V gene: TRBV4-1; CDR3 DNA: TGCGCCAGCAGCCACCCAATTCGGGGCAGGGAATACTACAATGAGCAGTTCTTC; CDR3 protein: CASSHPIRGREYYNEQFF
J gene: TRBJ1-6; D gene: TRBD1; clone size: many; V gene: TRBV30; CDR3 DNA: TGTGCCTGGAGGGACAGGGGGAATTCACCCCTCCACTTT; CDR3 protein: CAWRDRGNSPLHF
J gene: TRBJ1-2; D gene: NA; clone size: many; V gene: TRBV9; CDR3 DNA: TGTGCCAGCAGCGTAGTATCGGCTAACTATGGCTACACCTTC; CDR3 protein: CASSVVSANYGYTF
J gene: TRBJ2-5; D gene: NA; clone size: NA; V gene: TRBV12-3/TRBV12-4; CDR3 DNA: TGTGCCAGCAGTTTCTTTTCGGCTCAAGAGACCCAGTACTTC; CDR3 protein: CASSFFSAQETQYF
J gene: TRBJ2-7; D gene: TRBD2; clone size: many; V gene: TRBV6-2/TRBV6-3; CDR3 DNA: TGTGCCAGCACCGACGGGGGGACGTCCAGCTCCTACGAGCAGTACTTC; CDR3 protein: CASTDGGTSSSYEQYF
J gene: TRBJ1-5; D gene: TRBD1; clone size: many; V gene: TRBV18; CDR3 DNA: TGTGCCAGCTCACCTGGGACAGGGGCCTATAGCAATCAGCCCCAGCATTTT; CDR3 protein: CASSPGTGAYSNQPQHF
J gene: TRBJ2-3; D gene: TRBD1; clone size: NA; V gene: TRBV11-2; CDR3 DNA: TGTGCCAGCAGCTTAGATTGGGCAGGGGGTAGCACAGATACGCAGTATTTT; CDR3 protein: CASSLDWAGGSTDTQYF
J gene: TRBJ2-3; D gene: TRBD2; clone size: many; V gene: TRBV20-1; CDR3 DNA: TGCAGTGCTAGAGAATTAGCGGGGGGCACAGATACGCAGTATTTT; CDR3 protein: CSARELAGGTDTQYF
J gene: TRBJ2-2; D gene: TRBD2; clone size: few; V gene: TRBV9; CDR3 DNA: TGTGCCAGCAGCGTAGGCCCTAGCGGGGGGGCCGGCGGGGAGCTGTTTTTT; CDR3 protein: CASSVGPSGGAGGELFF
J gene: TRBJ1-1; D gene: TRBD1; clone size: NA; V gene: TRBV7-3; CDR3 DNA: TGTGCCAGCAGCCCCGAGGGACAGGGAAACACTGAAGCTTTCTTT; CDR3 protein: CASSPEGQGNTEAFF